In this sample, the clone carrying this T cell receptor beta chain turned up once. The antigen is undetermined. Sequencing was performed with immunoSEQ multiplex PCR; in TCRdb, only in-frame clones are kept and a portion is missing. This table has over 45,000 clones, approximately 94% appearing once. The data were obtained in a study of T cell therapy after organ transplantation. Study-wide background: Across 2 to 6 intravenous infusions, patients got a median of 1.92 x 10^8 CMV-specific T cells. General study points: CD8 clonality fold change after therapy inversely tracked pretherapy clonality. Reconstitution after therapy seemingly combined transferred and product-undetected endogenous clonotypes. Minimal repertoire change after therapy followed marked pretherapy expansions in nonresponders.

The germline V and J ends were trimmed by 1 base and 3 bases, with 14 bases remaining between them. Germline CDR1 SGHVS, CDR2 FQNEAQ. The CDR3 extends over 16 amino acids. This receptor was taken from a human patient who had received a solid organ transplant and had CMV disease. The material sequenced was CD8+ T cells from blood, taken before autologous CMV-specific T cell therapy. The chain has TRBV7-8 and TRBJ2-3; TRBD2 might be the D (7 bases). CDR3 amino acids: CASSLGGGGGTDTQYF. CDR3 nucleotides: TGTGCCAGCAGCTTAGGCGGAGGGGGGGGTACAGATACGCAGTATTTT.